This T cell receptor beta chain appears in the sequencing data of a study of blood T cells in healthy people across ages. The CDR3 spans 16 residues. V dropped 4 bases and J dropped 3 bases, with 19 bases sitting between them. Germline CDR1 and CDR2: SGHDN and FVKESK. Study-wide points: Estimates based on one million T cells were treated as lower bounds.

A second PCR of roughly 7 to 11 cycles used a sample-barcoded 5' primer and a J-beta primer mix. TCRdb called the 5' RACE reads again in MiXCR, with one record for every CDR3 protein. The table shows more than 600,000 distinct CDR3 sequences, with roughly 25% occurring only once. A remark on this clonotype: As yet, its antigen is unknown.

This same sample was also taken into another study, of T cells of mothers and their children. That study adds: About 3.1 million TCR beta reads per child versus over 9.5 million per mother.

This receptor was obtained from a boy aged 5-17 years in good health. Specimen: blood. V gene TRBV14 combines with J gene TRBJ2-7; unclear D gene. The CDR3 region is CASSPRVGYPFYEQYF. CDR3 nucleotides: TGTGCCAGCAGCCCCCGGGTGGGCTATCCTTTCTACGAGCAGTACTTC.